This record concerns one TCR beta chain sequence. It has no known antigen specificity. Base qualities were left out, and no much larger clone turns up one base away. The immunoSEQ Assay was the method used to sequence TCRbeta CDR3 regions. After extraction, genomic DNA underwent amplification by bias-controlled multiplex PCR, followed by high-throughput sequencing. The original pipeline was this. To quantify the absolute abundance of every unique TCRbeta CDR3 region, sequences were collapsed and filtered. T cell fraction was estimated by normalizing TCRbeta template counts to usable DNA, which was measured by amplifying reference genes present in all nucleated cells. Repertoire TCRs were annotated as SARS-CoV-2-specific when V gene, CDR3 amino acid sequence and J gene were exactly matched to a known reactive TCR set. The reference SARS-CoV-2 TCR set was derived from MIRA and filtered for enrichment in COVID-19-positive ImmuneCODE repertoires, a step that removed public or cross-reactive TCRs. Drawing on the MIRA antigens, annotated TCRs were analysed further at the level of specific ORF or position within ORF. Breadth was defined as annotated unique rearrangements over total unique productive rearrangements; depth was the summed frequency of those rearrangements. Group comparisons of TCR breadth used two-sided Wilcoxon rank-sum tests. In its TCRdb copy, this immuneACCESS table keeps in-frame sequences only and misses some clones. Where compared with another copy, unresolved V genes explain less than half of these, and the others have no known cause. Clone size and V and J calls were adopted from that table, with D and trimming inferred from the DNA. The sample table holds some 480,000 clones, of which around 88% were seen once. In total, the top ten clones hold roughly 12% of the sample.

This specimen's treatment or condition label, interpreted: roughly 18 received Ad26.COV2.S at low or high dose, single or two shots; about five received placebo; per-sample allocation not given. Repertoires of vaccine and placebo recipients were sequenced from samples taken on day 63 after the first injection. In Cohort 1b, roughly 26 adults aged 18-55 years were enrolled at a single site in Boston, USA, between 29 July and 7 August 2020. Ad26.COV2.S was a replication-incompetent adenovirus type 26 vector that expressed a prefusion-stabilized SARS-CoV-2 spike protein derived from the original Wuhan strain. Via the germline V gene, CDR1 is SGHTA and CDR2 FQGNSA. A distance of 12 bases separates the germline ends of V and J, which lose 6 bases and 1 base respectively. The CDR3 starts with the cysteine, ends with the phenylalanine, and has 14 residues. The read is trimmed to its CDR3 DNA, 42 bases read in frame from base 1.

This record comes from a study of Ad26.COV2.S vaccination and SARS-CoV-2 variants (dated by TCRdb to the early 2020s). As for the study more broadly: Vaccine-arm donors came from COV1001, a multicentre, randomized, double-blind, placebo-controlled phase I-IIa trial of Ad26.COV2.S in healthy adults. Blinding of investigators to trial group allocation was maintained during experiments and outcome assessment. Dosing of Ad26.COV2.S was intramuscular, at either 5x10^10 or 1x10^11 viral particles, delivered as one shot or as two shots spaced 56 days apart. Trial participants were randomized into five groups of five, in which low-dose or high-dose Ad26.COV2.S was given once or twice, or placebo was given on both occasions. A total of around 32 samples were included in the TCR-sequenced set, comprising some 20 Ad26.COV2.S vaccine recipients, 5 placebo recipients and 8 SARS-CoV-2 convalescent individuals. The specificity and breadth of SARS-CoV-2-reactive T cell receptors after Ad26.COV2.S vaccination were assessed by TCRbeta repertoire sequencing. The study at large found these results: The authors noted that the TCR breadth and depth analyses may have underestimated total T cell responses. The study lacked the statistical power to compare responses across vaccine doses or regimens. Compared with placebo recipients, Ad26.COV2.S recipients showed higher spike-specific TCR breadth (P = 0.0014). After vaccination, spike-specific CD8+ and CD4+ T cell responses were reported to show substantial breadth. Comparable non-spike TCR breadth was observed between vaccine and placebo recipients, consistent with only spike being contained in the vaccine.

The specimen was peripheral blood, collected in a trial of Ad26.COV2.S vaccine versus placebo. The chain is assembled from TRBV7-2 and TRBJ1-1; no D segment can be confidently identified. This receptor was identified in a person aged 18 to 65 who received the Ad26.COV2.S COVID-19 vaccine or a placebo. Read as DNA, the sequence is TGTGCCAGCAGTAACAAAGACTGGAACACTGAAGCTTTCTTT. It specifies CASSNKDWNTEAFF.